This TCR beta chain came from a study of shared clonotypes between healthy human individuals. Study background: The plates for each donor numbered three CD4 naive, three CD4 memory, two CD8 naive and one CD8 memory. Overall study results and limits: Several donors showed sharing of approximately 5% of naive CD4 clonotypes.

Germline CDR1 is SGHNT and CDR2 is YENEEA. The CDR3 has 13 amino acids. For this clone: Its antigen remains unidentified. Its ends do not fully match the called genes, so a read error is possible.

TCRdb's copy holds only in-frame clones and misses some; the assay was immunoSEQ multiplex PCR. Of millions of clones in the sample, roughly 93% were seen once. The receptor comes from a man between 18 and 29 years old in good health. Some clones in this sample may be carry-over from other donors' samples. The J gene is TRBJ1-1, the V gene TRBV11-3; D perhaps matches TRBD1 (6 bases). Sequenced input: naive CD4+ T cells from PBMCs. The subset denotes: CD45RA+ positively selected. The CDR3 bases are TGTGCCAGCAGCTTGGGGACAAACATTGAAGCTTTCTTT. Its protein is CASSLGTNIEAFF.